This T cell receptor (beta chain) derives from a study of technical replicates of blood from a handful of donors (dated by TCRdb to 2015 to 2018). CDR3 length: 17 amino acids, cysteine to phenylalanine. CDR3 DNA only is kept here, 51 bases in frame from base 1. Via the germline V gene, CDR1 is MGHRA and CDR2 YSYEKL. Trimming leaves V shorter by 3 bases and J shorter by 9 bases, with the junction holding 13 bases beyond the gene matches. Remarks on this clone: What this receptor recognizes is not known. Base qualities were left out, and no much larger clone turns up one base away.

The method was the immunoSEQ multiplex PCR assay. TCRdb obtained this table from immuneACCESS and retained in-frame rearrangements with V and J assigned. These tables miss some clones; where compared with another copy, unresolved V genes account for less than half of the shortfall, and the remainder is unexplained. In this sample the table shows about 59,000 clones, roughly 95% of which occur a single time. The ten largest clones take up about 3.9% of the sample. Here the chain combines TRBV4-1 and TRBJ2-1, with 11 middle bases fitting TRBD2. The sequence was collected from a human donor in good health. Some clones in this sample may be carry-over from other donors' samples. Sequencing input: PBMCs. The encoded CDR3 is CASSHLLAGDGRGEQFF. The bases are TGCGCCAGCAGCCACCTACTAGCGGGAGACGGGAGGGGTGAGCAGTTCTTC.